The T cell receptor beta chain described here comes from a study of cytomegalovirus exposure and HLA in healthy donors. Study results and limitations: Productive rates of about 87% or about 30% were seen for most TCR beta V segments in an earlier analysis. Most TCRs appeared rarely, but some public TCRs recurred in many donors. With DRB1 most and HLA-C fewest, TCR association rates differed between HLA loci in a later analysis.

About this clone: The antigen remains unidentified.

Use of 60 Vbeta and 13 Jbeta primers characterized the PCR. In the study's own analysis: An analysis that came later counted some 80 million unique TCR beta chains, about 10 million shared. Assay used: immunoSEQ multiplex PCR; TCRdb lists only in-frame clones, some missing. V and J calls and clone size are given by that table; D and trimming were obtained from the DNA. This table has some 170,000 clones, about three quarters appearing once. Germline-derived CDR1 and CDR2 are SGHDT and YYEEEE. This CDR3 is 14 amino acids long. Trimming removed 0 bases at V and 4 bases at J, with 8 bases between. The sequence derives from a man between 35 and 55 years old in good health and CMV-seropositive. Input material: PBMCs. The rearrangement links TRBV5-6 to TRBJ2-1, with a weak D call TRBD1 (5 bases). The CDR3 DNA follows: TGTGCCAGCAGCTTGGGGGGCTGGTACAATGAGCAGTTCTTC. It encodes CASSLGGWYNEQFF.